This T cell receptor beta chain was obtained from a study of T cell responses to AZD1222 COVID-19 vaccine. Findings and caveats of the study: Vaccination with two AZD1222 doses was followed by a rise in Spike-specific TCR breadth and depth.

Profiling relied on immunoSEQ multiplex PCR, and the TCRdb table lists in-frame clones only, not all of them. This table holds under 200,000 clones, 91% found once. On this clone itself: Its target is unknown.

CDR1 MNHEY and CDR2 SVGEGT come from the germline V gene. With 4 bases removed from V and 5 bases from J, the gap between germline ends came to 9 bases. The CDR3 is made up of 13 amino acids. This chain connects TRBV6-2 or TRBV6-3 to TRBJ2-1; D unresolved. Sequences were derived from peripheral blood, sampled on day 0 of AZD1222 vaccination. The clonotype was recovered from an adult in good health. Here the CDR3 reads CASSLNWNNEQFF. In DNA form, the CDR3 reads TGTGCCAGCAGTTTAAACTGGAACAATGAGCAGTTCTTC.